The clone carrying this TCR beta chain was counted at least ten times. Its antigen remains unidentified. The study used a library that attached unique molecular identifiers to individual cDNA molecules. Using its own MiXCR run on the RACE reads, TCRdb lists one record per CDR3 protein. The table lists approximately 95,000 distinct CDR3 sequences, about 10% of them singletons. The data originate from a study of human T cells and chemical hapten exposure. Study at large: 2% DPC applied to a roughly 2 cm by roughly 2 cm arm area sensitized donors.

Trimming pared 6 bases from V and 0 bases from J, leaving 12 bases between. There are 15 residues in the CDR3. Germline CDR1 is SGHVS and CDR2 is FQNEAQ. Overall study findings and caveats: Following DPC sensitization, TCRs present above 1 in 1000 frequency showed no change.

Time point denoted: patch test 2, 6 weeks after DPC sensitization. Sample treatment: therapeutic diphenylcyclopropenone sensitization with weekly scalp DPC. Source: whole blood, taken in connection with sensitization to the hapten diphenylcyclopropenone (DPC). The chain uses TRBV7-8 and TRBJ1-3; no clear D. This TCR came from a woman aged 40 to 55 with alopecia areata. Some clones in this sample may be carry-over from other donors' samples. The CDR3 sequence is CASRALIGSGNTIYF. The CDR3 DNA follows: TGTGCCAGCAGGGCCCTGATAGGCTCTGGAAACACCATATATTTT.